This T cell receptor (beta chain) is from a study of graft-versus-host responses after intestinal transplantation. This clone appeared once. Antigen specificity is unknown. The data were produced by immunoSEQ multiplex PCR, yet TCRdb's version contains in-frame clones alone and is incomplete. The table shows about 71,000 clones, with 90% occurring only once. V was trimmed by 5 bases and J by 4 bases, leaving 5 bases between them. There are 11 residues in the CDR3. In germline, CDR1 is MRHNA, CDR2 SNTAGT. This TCR derives from a human donor who received an intestinal transplant. The sequences come from unstimulated CD8+ T cells sorted from spleen or lymph node cells, collected before intestinal transplant. The chain combines TRBV6-4 with TRBJ1-2; D is uncertain. Written as DNA, the CDR3 is TGTGCCAGCAGTAACGGCTATGGCTACACCTTC. Protein sequence: CASSNGYGYTF.